This T cell receptor (beta chain) emerged from a study of blood T cell repertoires in COVID-19 (dated by TCRdb to the early 2020s). For context, the study as a whole: Collaborator samples came from the United States, Italy and Spain and covered acute and convalescent phases of COVID-19. Subjects who had been exposed to COVID-19, were actively infected with it, or had recovered from it provided the deeply sampled blood TCRbeta repertoires that made up the dataset. Where available, HLA class I and class II types were obtained from metadata supplied by the sample provider rather than from assay-based typing. The material from the prospective study consisted of cDNA or gDNA derived from T cells, B-cell-depleted T cells, or PBMCs. The samples were drawn from the first 160 participants of the ongoing ImmuneRACE study and from 1,254 subjects provided by 6 global collaborators. The repertoires were released in a freely available public database meant as a resource for research on the immune response to SARS-CoV-2. Nearly every sample came with metadata listing a de-identified subject ID, COVID-19 status, age in years and sex. What the research found in general, with its limitations: Clinical and demographic metadata were provided uncurated, with the amount varying by source and participant.

Of note for this clone: Its cognate antigen has yet to be identified. It has no much larger one-base neighbor in the sample; base qualities were not kept.

As encoded in the germline V gene, CDR1 is SGHTA while CDR2 is FQGNSA. There are 15 amino acids in the CDR3, from cysteine to phenylalanine inclusive. Only the CDR3 part of the read is kept: 45 bases, read in frame from the first base. V and J are trimmed by 4 bases and 4 bases, and the gene matches miss 3 bases of the junction. Participants in the prospective study were enrolled through a virtual design, were aged 18 to 89 years, and lived in roughly 24 United States geographic areas. To assign participants to cohorts, the prospective study relied on clinical history that participants themselves reported in a screening survey and a study questionnaire. Recovered participants in ImmuneRACE Cohort 3 were defined as having two consecutive negative NP/OP PCR tests, clearance from a healthcare professional, or resolution of symptoms. Mobile phlebotomists in the prospective study collected whole blood, serum and a nasopharyngeal or oropharyngeal swab from every participant. Additional blood draws and questionnaires over an approximately two-month period could optionally be provided by prospective study participants. Before DNA extraction, blood samples from the prospective study were shipped at room temperature or frozen.

TCRbeta CDR3 regions were amplified from genomic DNA using the immunoSEQ Assay, a bias-controlled multiplex PCR. Under the source paper's analysis protocol: The number of nucleated cells in each sample was estimated from the amplification of reference gene primers within the assay. To quantify the absolute abundance of each unique TCRbeta CDR3 rearrangement, sequence reads were collapsed and filtered. For each sample, productive Simpson clonality was calculated as the square root of Simpson's diversity index across productive rearrangements. What TCRdb holds here is the immuneACCESS table cut down to in-frame rearrangements. Part of the clones is not present; checked against another copy, under half of the missing clones reflect an unresolved V gene, and the others are unexplained. V and J calls and clone size come straight from that table; D and trimming were deduced from the DNA. The sample table records roughly 300,000 clones; over 75% of these occur just once. The leading ten clones occupy over 3.5% of the sample.

This receptor was identified in a man aged 25-45 years who had recovered from COVID-19. In this chain, TRBV7-2 is recombined with TRBJ2-2; 10 of the junction bases match TRBD2. The material sequenced was PBMCs or T cells enriched from blood (not recorded which). The nucleotides read TGTGCCAGCAGCTCAGCGGGGGGGCCCACCGGGGAGCTGTTTTTT. Its protein reads: CASSSAGGPTGELFF.